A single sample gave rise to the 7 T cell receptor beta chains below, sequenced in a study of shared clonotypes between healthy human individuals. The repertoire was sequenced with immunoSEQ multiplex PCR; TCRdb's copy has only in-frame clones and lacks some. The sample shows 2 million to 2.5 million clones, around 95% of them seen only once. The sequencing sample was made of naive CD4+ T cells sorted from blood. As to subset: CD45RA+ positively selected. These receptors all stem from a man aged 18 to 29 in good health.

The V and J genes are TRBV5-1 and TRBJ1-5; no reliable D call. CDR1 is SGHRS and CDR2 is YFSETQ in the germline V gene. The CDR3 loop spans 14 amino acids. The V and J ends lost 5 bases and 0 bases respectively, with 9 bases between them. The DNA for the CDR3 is TGCGCCAGCAGTCTATACCCTAGCAATCAGCCCCAGCATTTT. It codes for CASSLYPSNQPQHF.

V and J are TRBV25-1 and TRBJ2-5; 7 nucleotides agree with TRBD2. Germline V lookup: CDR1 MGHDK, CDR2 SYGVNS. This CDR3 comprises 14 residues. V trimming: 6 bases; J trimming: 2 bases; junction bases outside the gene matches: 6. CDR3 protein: CASRIGSGQETQYF. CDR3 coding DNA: TGTGCCAGCAGGATCGGTAGCGGGCAAGAGACCCAGTACTTC.

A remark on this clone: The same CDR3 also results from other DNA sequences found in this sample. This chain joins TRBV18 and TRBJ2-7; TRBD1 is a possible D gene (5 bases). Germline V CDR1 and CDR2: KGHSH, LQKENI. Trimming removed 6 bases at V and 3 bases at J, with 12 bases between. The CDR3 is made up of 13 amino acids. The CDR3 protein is CASSPDSYYEQYF. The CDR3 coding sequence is TGTGCCAGCTCCCCCGACAGCTACTACGAGCAGTACTTC.

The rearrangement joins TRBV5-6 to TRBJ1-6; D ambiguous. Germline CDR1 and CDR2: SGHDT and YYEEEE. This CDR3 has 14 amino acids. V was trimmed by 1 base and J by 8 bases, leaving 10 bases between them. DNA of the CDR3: TGTGCCAGCAGCTTGTCGGGCAGAGATTCACCCCTCCACTTT. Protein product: CASSLSGRDSPLHF.

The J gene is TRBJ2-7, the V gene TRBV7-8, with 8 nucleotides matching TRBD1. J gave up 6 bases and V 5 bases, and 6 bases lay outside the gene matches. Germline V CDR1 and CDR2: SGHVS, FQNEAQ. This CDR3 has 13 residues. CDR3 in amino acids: CASSQTQGVEQYF. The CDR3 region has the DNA TGTGCCAGCAGCCAAACACAGGGGGTCGAGCAGTACTTC.

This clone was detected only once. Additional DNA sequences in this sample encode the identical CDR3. The CDR3 reads CASSRGGTGELFF. CDR3 DNA sequence: TGTGCCAGCAGCAGGGGGGGCACCGGGGAGCTGTTTTTT. The J gene is TRBJ2-2, the V gene TRBV6-5; D tentatively fits TRBD1 or TRBD2 (7 bases each). Trimming removed 6 bases at V and 4 bases at J, with 9 bases between. This CDR3 has 13 amino acids. The germline gives CDR1 MNHEY, CDR2 SVGAGI.

The CDR3 DNA sequence: TGTGCCAGCAGTTCCGGACAAAGCAGGTCCTACAATGAGCAGTTCTTC. As protein: CASSSGQSRSYNEQFF. The chain combines TRBV27 with TRBJ2-1; a possible D gene is TRBD1 (5 bases). The CDR3 is 16 amino acids. Trimming left V 4 bases short and J 1 base short, with 14 bases between. The germline gives CDR1 MNHEY, CDR2 SMNVEV (reference sequence).